One sample yielded the 8 T cell receptor beta chains listed below, sequenced in a study of blood T cell repertoires in COVID-19. The assay was immunoSEQ multiplex PCR, and TCRdb's table has in-frame clones only and misses some. The table shows a few hundred thousand clones, with around 92% occurring only once. Sequences were obtained from peripheral blood. The receptors were sampled from a woman aged 25 to 39 with COVID-19, enrolled during active disease.

V usage is TRBV15 and J usage is TRBJ1-3, with 11 nucleotides matching TRBD1. CDR1 LNHNV and CDR2 YYDKDF come from the germline V gene (reference sequence). V lost 0 bases, J lost 1 base, and 8 bases stayed unmatched. This CDR3 has 19 residues. The CDR3 DNA is TGTGCCACCAGCAGAGATCTGGGCGGACAGGGGGCGTCTGGAAACACCATATATTTT. As protein: CATSRDLGGQGASGNTIYF.

The chain carries TRBV28 and TRBJ1-2; the D gene is possibly TRBD1 (6 bases). The CDR3 is 13 residues long. V was pared by 6 bases and J by 7 bases, with 15 bases between. Germline values: CDR1 MDHEN, CDR2 SYDVKM. The CDR3 reads CASRSTRGVGYTF. The CDR3 DNA is TGTGCCAGCAGATCTACCAGGGGAGTTGGCTACACCTTC.

V and J are TRBV5-6 and TRBJ2-3; 10 bases map to TRBD2. V shed 4 bases and J 5 bases; nucleotides not matched to a gene: 7. This CDR3 spans 15 amino acids. The germline gives CDR1 SGHDT, CDR2 YYEEEE. The CDR3 spells CASSPLAGAGDTQYF. DNA of the CDR3: TGTGCCAGCAGCCCGCTAGCGGGAGCGGGAGATACGCAGTATTTT.

The rearrangement links TRBV7-2 to TRBJ1-2; D possibly corresponds to TRBD1 (5 bases). Trimming stripped 9 bases from V and 3 bases from J, with 17 bases between. The CDR3 sequence is 14 residues long. From germline, CDR1 is SGHTA and CDR2 FQGNSA. CDR3 in amino acids: CASLTWGVDYGYTF. In DNA, the CDR3 is TGTGCCAGTCTCACTTGGGGGGTTGACTATGGCTACACCTTC.

The genes are TRBV14 and TRBJ2-7; D is undetermined. With 0 bases removed from V and 7 bases from J, the gap between germline ends came to 7 bases. This CDR3 has 12 residues. The germline gives CDR1 SGHDN, CDR2 FVKESK. The CDR3 loop is CASSQEGREQYF. The CDR3, as DNA: TGTGCCAGCAGCCAAGAGGGCAGAGAGCAGTACTTC.

The rearrangement links TRBV2 to TRBJ2-1; 9 positions match TRBD2. Germline V gene lookup returns CDR1 SNHLY and CDR2 FYNNEI. V was pared by 3 bases and J by 0 bases, with 6 bases of the junction left unmatched. This CDR3 contains 17 residues. CDR3 sequence (DNA): TGTGCCAGCAGTGATTTGGCGGGGGGGAGCTCCTACAATGAGCAGTTCTTC. It specifies CASSDLAGGSSYNEQFF.

The V gene is TRBV6-2 or TRBV6-3, the J gene TRBJ1-5; 8 positions match TRBD1. J gave up 9 bases and V 6 bases, and 7 bases lay outside the gene matches. The CDR3 runs to 13 residues. The germline V gene encodes CDR1 MNHEY and CDR2 SVGEGT. CDR3 protein: CASSLDRGGPQHF. The DNA of the CDR3 is TGTGCCAGCAGCCTCGACAGGGGTGGGCCCCAGCATTTT.

Comments on this clone: Other DNA sequences within the sample encode an identical CDR3. The CDR3 loop is CASSDSGNQPQHF. The CDR3, as DNA: TGTGCCAGCAGTGACAGCGGCAATCAGCCCCAGCATTTT. This chain uses TRBV6-1 with TRBJ1-5; D call uncertain. There are 13 residues in the CDR3. Germline V lookup: CDR1 MNHNS, CDR2 SASEGT. V was trimmed by 3 bases and J by 2 bases, leaving 5 bases between them.